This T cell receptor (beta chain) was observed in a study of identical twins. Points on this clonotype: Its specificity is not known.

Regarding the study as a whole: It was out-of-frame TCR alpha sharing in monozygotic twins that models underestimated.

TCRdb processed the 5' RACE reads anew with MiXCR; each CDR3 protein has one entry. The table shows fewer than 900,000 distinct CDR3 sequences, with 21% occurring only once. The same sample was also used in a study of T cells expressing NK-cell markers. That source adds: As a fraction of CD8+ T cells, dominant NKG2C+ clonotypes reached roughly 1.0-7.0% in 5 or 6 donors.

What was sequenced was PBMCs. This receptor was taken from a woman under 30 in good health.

CDR3 protein: CSVELARVEQYF. In DNA, the CDR3 is TGCAGCGTTGAACTAGCGAGGGTCGAGCAGTACTTC. The rearrangement joins TRBV29-1 to TRBJ2-7, with a weak D call TRBD2 (6 bases). Germline lookup yields CDR1 SQVTM and CDR2 ANQGSEA. V lost 2 bases, J lost 6 bases, and 11 bases lay in between. CDR3 length: 12 residues.